What follows describes a single T cell receptor beta chain. The sample belongs to a study of CD8+CD57+ T cells in acquired aplastic anemia. According to the study, genomic DNA was the template for TCR beta VDJ and CDR3 profiling. TCRdb redid the calling of the reads with MiXCR, one entry per CDR3 protein. The table records about 190,000 distinct CDR3 sequences, approximately 50% of them present only once. The V gene lost 7 bases and the J gene lost 6 bases, with 27 bases spanning the gap. The CDR3 covers 17 residues. The germline V gene has CDR1 MNHEY and CDR2 SVGAGI. The V and J genes are TRBV6-5 and TRBJ1-2; D is perhaps TRBD1 (5 bases). This TCR was recovered from a human donor in good health, serving as a control. Material for sequencing was sorted CD4+, CD8+, or CD8+CD57+ T cells (not recorded which) from PBMCs. The CDR3 region is CASMGNRAYGGRDGYTF. The CDR3 DNA reads TGTGCCAGCATGGGTAACAGAGCCTACGGGGGAAGAGATGGCTACACCTTC.